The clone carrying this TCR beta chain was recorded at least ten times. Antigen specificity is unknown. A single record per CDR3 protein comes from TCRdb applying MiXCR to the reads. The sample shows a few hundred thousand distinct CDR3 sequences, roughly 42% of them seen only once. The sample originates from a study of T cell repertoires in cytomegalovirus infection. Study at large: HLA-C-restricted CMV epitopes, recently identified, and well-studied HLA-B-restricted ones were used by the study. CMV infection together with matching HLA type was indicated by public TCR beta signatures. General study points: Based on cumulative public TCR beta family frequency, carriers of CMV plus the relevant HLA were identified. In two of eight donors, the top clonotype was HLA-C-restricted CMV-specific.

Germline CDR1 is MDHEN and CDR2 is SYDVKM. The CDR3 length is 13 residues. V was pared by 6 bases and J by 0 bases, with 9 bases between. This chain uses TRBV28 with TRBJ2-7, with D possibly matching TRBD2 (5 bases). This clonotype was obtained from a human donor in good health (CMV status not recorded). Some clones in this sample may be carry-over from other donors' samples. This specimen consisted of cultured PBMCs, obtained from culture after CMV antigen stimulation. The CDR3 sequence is CASSLRDSYEQYF. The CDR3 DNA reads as TGTGCCAGCAGCCTCCGGGACTCCTACGAGCAGTACTTC.